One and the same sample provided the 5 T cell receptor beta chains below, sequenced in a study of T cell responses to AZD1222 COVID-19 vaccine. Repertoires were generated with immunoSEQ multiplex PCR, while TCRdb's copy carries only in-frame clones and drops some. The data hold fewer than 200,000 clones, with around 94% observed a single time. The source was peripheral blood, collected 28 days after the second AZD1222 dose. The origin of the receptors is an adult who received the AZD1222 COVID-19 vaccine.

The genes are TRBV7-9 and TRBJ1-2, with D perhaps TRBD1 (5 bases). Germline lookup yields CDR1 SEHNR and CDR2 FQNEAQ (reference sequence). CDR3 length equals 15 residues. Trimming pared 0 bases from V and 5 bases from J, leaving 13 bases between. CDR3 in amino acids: CASSLARGFDYGYTF. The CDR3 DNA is TGTGCCAGCAGCTTAGCGAGGGGCTTTGATTATGGCTACACCTTC.

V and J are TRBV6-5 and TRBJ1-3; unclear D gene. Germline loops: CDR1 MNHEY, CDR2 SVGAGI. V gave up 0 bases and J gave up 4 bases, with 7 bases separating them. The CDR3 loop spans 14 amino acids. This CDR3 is CASSYSGGGNTIYF. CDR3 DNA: TGTGCCAGCAGTTACTCTGGCGGGGGAAACACCATATATTTT.

The CDR3 sequence: CASSGGEGRPQHF. CDR3 in DNA: TGTGCCAGCTCCGGGGGCGAGGGACGGCCCCAGCATTTT. The chain links TRBV18 to TRBJ1-5, with a possible D match to TRBD1 (6 bases). CDR3 length: 13 amino acids. The V and J ends lost 6 bases and 9 bases respectively, with 15 bases between them. From germline, CDR1 is KGHSH and CDR2 LQKENI.

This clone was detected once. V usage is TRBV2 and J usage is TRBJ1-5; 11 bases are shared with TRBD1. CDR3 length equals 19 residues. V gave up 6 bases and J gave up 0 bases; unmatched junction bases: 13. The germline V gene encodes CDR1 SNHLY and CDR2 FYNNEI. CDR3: CASRVGLGQGEHSNQPQHF. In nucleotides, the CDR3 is TGTGCCAGCAGGGTAGGATTGGGACAGGGGGAACATAGCAATCAGCCCCAGCATTTT. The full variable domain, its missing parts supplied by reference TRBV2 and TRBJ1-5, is EPEVTQTPSHQVTQMGQEVILRCVPISNHLYFYWYRQILGQKVEFLVSFYNNEISEKSEIFDDQFSVERPDGSNFTLKIRSTKLEDSAMYFCASRVGLGQGEHSNQPQHFGDGTRLSIL.

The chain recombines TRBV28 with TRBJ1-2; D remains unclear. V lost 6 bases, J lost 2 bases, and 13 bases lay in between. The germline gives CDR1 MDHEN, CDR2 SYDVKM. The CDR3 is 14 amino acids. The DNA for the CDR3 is TGTGCCAGCAGCACCATGGCCTCAAACTATGGCTACACCTTC. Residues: CASSTMASNYGYTF.